A single sample is the source of the 25 T cell receptor beta chains below, sequenced in a study of shared clonotypes between healthy human individuals. This table comes from immunoSEQ multiplex PCR, and its TCRdb copy is limited to in-frame clones, with some not included. The table records some 2,000,000 clones, less than 95% of them present only once. Terminally differentiated effector memory CD45RA+ cells were excluded by CCR7 positive selection of CD45RO-negative cells. Sequencing input: naive CD8+ T cells sorted from blood. These receptors all come from a man younger than 35 in good health.

The chain links TRBV7-2 to TRBJ1-6; TRBD1 is a possible D gene (5 bases). V lost 1 base, J lost 0 bases, and 7 bases lay in between. In germline, CDR1 is SGHTA, CDR2 FQGNSA. The CDR3 is made up of 16 amino acids. The DNA of the CDR3 is TGTGCCAGCAGCTTAGTAGGGGACTCCTATAATTCACCCCTCCACTTT. Protein: CASSLVGDSYNSPLHF.

V usage is TRBV9 and J usage is TRBJ1-5; D is perhaps TRBD1 (5 bases). The CDR3 covers 16 residues. V lost 3 bases and J lost 3, with 16 bases in between. CDR1 and CDR2 from the germline V gene are SGDLS and YYNGEE. The CDR3 sequence is CASSGGMDGFNQPQHF. CDR3 sequence (DNA): TGTGCCAGCAGCGGGGGGATGGACGGATTCAATCAGCCCCAGCATTTT.

This sequence joins TRBV7-6 and TRBJ2-2; perhaps TRBD2 as D (5 bases). The germline CDR1 and CDR2 sequences are SGHVS and FNYEAQ. Trimming took off 5 bases at V and 1 base at J, with 20 bases between the two ends. This CDR3 is built from 18 residues. The CDR3 sequence is CASSPGSGIKLNTGELFF. CDR3 bases: TGTGCCAGCAGCCCGGGATCGGGGATTAAGCTGAACACCGGGGAGCTGTTTTTT.

The genes are TRBV29-1 and TRBJ2-1; the match to TRBD1 covers 7 bases. Trimming at V came to 2 bases and at J to 14 bases, leaving 9 bases not matched to a gene. This CDR3 region has 12 residues. The germline gives CDR1 SQVTM, CDR2 ANQGSEA. CDR3 sequence (DNA): TGCAGCGTTGAAAGGGGGCAGATAGGGAAGTTCTTC. It encodes CSVERGQIGKFF.

The gene calls are TRBV2 and TRBJ2-3; D uncertain. Between the trimmed V and J ends, which lost 3 bases and 0 bases, there was a span of 13 bases. Per the germline V gene, CDR1 is SNHLY and CDR2 is FYNNEI. The CDR3 has 16 amino acids. In DNA form, the CDR3 reads TGTGCCAGCAGTGATGATCCCACCCATAGCACAGATACGCAGTATTTT. Protein sequence: CASSDDPTHSTDTQYF. Drawing the rest from reference TRBV2 and TRBJ2-3, the complete variable domain is EPEVTQTPSHQVTQMGQEVILRCVPISNHLYFYWYRQILGQKVEFLVSFYNNEISEKSEIFDDQFSVERPDGSNFTLKIRSTKLEDSAMYFCASSDDPTHSTDTQYFGPGTRLTVL.

This chain links TRBV5-5 with TRBJ2-3; D unclear. CDR1 is SGHKS and CDR2 is YYEKEE in the germline V gene (reference sequence). V was shortened by 0 bases and J by 4 bases, with 3 bases between the two germline ends. The CDR3 is 12 residues long. In DNA form, the CDR3 reads TGTGCCAGCAGCTTGGTTCCAGATACGCAGTATTTT. Translating gives CASSLVPDTQYF.

The V and J genes are TRBV5-1 and TRBJ2-7; TRBD2 aligns across 10 bases. The germline V gene encodes CDR1 SGHRS and CDR2 YFSETQ. With V trimmed by 2 bases and J by 0 bases, 2 bases remained unmatched. The CDR3 totals 15 residues. The CDR3 nucleotides are TGCGCCAGCAGCTTCCCTAGCGGGAGCTCCTACGAGCAGTACTTC. Encoded protein: CASSFPSGSSYEQYF. Filled out from reference TRBV5-1 and TRBJ2-7, the complete variable domain reads KAGVTQTPRYLIKTRGQQVTLSCSPISGHRSVSWYQQTPGQGLQFLFEYFSETQRNKGNFPGRFSGRQFSNSRSEMNVSTLELGDSALYLCASSFPSGSSYEQYFGPGTRLTVT.

To note about this clone: The junction and the germline gene differ at one end; a read error may be behind it. This chain links TRBV5-1 with TRBJ2-7, with TRBD2 as a possible D gene (6 bases). This CDR3 region has 15 residues. Looked up from germline, CDR1 is SGHRS and CDR2 is YFSETQ. CDR3 nucleotide sequence: TGCGCCAGCAGCCCTGCCGCTGGAGGGACCTACGAACAGTACTTC. Encoded protein: CASSPAAGGTYEQYF.

The chain couples TRBV9 to TRBJ2-2; no firm D call. CDR1 is SGDLS and CDR2 is YYNGEE in the germline V gene. The V and J ends lost 1 base and 0 bases respectively, with 10 bases between them. The CDR3 runs to 16 residues. The CDR3 here is CASSVLAYANTGELFF. In nucleotides, the CDR3 is TGTGCCAGCAGCGTATTAGCCTACGCGAACACCGGGGAGCTGTTTTTT.

This clone was counted once. V is TRBV1 and J is TRBJ2-5; the D segment call TRBD2 is taken from the table without a DNA check. TRBV1 is an annotated pseudogene. The CDR3 covers 15 residues. CDR3 coding DNA: TGCACCCCCGCGGCCCGACTAGCGGGGGTGGAGACCCAGTACTTC. Protein: CTPAARLAGVETQYF.

V and J are TRBV27 and TRBJ2-7, with 7 bases matching TRBD1. V was pared by 0 bases and J by 2 bases, with 7 bases of the junction left unmatched. This CDR3 region has 16 residues. The germline gives CDR1 MNHEY, CDR2 SMNVEV (reference sequence). In DNA, the CDR3 is TGTGCCAGCAGTTTATCGTCGGGGACAGCGACCTACGAGCAGTACTTC. Encoded protein: CASSLSSGTATYEQYF.

The chain is built from TRBV28 and TRBJ1-6, with TRBD1 identical over 7 bases. The trim removed 3 bases at V and 7 bases at J, leaving 3 bases unmatched. The V gene's germline CDR1 is MDHEN and CDR2 SYDVKM. The length of the CDR3 is 14 residues. The CDR3 DNA reads TGTGCCAGCAGTTTGACAGGGCTAAATTCACCCCTCCACTTT. Translation gives CASSLTGLNSPLHF. Looking up the rest from reference TRBV28 and TRBJ1-6 gives the full variable domain: DVKVTQSSRYLVKRTGEKVFLECVQDMDHENMFWYRQDPGLGLRLIYFSYDVKMKEKGDIPEGYSVSREKKERFSLILESASTNQTSMYLCASSLTGLNSPLHFGNGTRLTVT.

This clone was seen once. The chain links TRBV2 to TRBJ2-3; D not resolved. The CDR3 loop spans 15 amino acids. Looked up from germline, CDR1 is SNHLY and CDR2 is FYNNEI. Between the trimmed V and J ends, which lost 1 base and 0 bases, there was a span of 8 bases. In nucleotides, the CDR3 is TGTGCCAGCAGTGAAGGGGTCACTAGCACAGATACGCAGTATTTT. Translating gives CASSEGVTSTDTQYF.

This clone was seen once. This chain connects TRBV28 to TRBJ2-5, with 9 bases identical to TRBD2. Germline V CDR1 and CDR2: MDHEN, SYDVKM. Trimming removed 6 bases from V and 2 bases from J; junction bases left unmatched: 10. The CDR3 runs 16 residues. The CDR3 sequence is CASSRIAGDIQETQYF. CDR3 nucleotide sequence: TGTGCCAGCAGCCGCATAGCGGGGGACATACAAGAGACCCAGTACTTC.

The V call is TRBV9, the J call TRBJ2-3; D not resolved. The germline CDR1 and CDR2 sequences are SGDLS and YYNGEE. The CDR3 has 14 residues. V lost 0 bases, J lost 4 bases, and 9 bases lay in between. The chain's CDR3 is CASSVDGISDTQYF. The CDR3 coding sequence is TGTGCCAGCAGCGTAGATGGTATCTCAGATACGCAGTATTTT.

This clone was observed a single time. The CDR3 loop reads CASSPGLAGDRAARETQYF. The CDR3 bases are TGTGCCAGCTCACCCGGACTAGCGGGAGATCGGGCGGCTAGGGAGACCCAGTACTTC. The chain couples TRBV18 to TRBJ2-5; 13 nucleotides line up with TRBD2. CDR3 length: 19 residues. Germline trimming cut 3 bases from V and 5 bases from J; bases unmatched to any gene: 15. The germline gives CDR1 KGHSH, CDR2 LQKENI.

V and J are TRBV12-5 and TRBJ2-1; no reliable D call. Trimming shortened V by 9 bases and J by 8 bases, and 17 bases separated the two germline ends. The CDR3 is made up of 13 amino acids. The germline CDR1 and CDR2 sequences are LGHNT and FRNRAP. As DNA, the CDR3 is TGTGCTAGCTTATTTAGTGGTGGCGATGAGCAGTTCTTC. As protein: CASLFSGGDEQFF.

The chain couples TRBV28 to TRBJ1-1; D unresolved. Germline V gene lookup returns CDR1 MDHEN and CDR2 SYDVKM. With 4 bases removed from V and 1 base from J, the gap between germline ends came to 7 bases. This CDR3 spans 13 amino acids. CDR3 residues: CASSSGRNTEAFF. The CDR3 DNA reads as TGTGCCAGCAGTTCCGGACGGAACACTGAAGCTTTCTTT.

The rearrangement uses TRBV6-5 and TRBJ1-2; 8 bases are a match to TRBD1. The CDR3 spans 15 residues. CDR1 MNHEY and CDR2 SVGAGI come from the germline V gene. Unmatched junction bases numbered 12, after V lost 6 bases and J lost 6 bases. The CDR3, as DNA: TGTGCCAGCAGCGGTCCGGACAGGGTCACTGATGGCTACACCTTC. Translated, it gives CASSGPDRVTDGYTF.

This chain uses TRBV4-2 with TRBJ2-2; the D gene is possibly TRBD1 (5 bases). V was cut by 5 bases and J by 1 base, with 8 bases left in between. CDR1 and CDR2 from the germline V gene are LGHNA and YNFKEQ. The CDR3 extends over 14 amino acids. The CDR3 sequence is CASSLQGNTGELFF. The CDR3 nucleotides are TGTGCCAGCAGCTTGCAGGGGAACACCGGGGAGCTGTTTTTT.

This sequence joins TRBV4-3 and TRBJ2-7, with TRBD2 matching over 7 bases. Germline CDR1 is LGHNA and CDR2 is YSLEER. V gave up 3 bases and J gave up 6 bases; unmatched junction bases: 20. The CDR3 is made up of 18 amino acids. For the CDR3, the DNA is TGCGCCAGCAGCCATACCTCCCTCCCCGGGACTACGGGTCCCGAGCAGTACTTC. Its translation is CASSHTSLPGTTGPEQYF.

The chain joins TRBV7-9 to TRBJ2-2; 7 nucleotides agree with TRBD1. V was pared by 2 bases and J by 4 bases, with 7 bases of the junction left unmatched. CDR3 length equals 16 residues. Looked up from germline, CDR1 is SEHNR and CDR2 is FQNEAQ (reference sequence). CDR3 DNA sequence: TGTGCCAGCAGCTTAAGGGACAGTGTCGGCACCGGGGAGCTGTTTTTT. This gives the protein CASSLRDSVGTGELFF.

The chain has TRBV5-1 and TRBJ1-1, with D unresolved. With 1 base removed from V and 2 bases from J, the gap between germline ends came to 9 bases. Germline-derived CDR1 and CDR2 are SGHRS and YFSETQ. The CDR3 runs to 14 residues. This chain's CDR3 is CASSLLSDNTEAFF. In DNA form, the CDR3 reads TGCGCCAGCAGCTTGTTGTCAGATAACACTGAAGCTTTCTTT. The entire variable domain, with the rest obtained from reference TRBV5-1 and TRBJ1-1, is as follows: KAGVTQTPRYLIKTRGQQVTLSCSPISGHRSVSWYQQTPGQGLQFLFEYFSETQRNKGNFPGRFSGRQFSNSRSEMNVSTLELGDSALYLCASSLLSDNTEAFFGQGTRLTVV.

The V gene is TRBV15, the J gene TRBJ1-1; 11 nucleotides agree with TRBD1. Germline CDR1 is LNHNV and CDR2 is YYDKDF (reference sequence). Trimming at V came to 5 bases and at J to 0 bases, leaving 5 bases not matched to a gene. The CDR3 is made up of 16 amino acids. The CDR3 DNA follows: TGTGCCACCAGCGACGGACAGGGGGCTTTGAACACTGAAGCTTTCTTT. Its translation: CATSDGQGALNTEAFF.

The J gene is TRBJ2-3, the V gene TRBV27; 8 nucleotides agree with TRBD2. Losses at the gene ends were 6 bases for V and 4 bases for J; bases not matched to a gene: 12. The length of the CDR3 is 16 residues. CDR1 is MNHEY and CDR2 is SMNVEV in the germline V gene (reference sequence). The CDR3 spells CASSQAGTRGADTQYF. The CDR3 DNA reads TGTGCCAGCAGCCAGGCCGGGACTAGGGGGGCAGATACGCAGTATTTT.